A single sample is the source of the 22 T cell receptor beta chains below, sequenced in a study of cytomegalovirus exposure and HLA in healthy donors. Both 60 Vbeta primers and 13 Jbeta primers went into the PCR. The protocol was immunoSEQ multiplex PCR, while the TCRdb copy is restricted to in-frame clones and leaves out a portion. This table holds roughly 180,000 clones, 84% found once. Source material: PBMCs. The receptors derive from a man aged 25-45 years in good health and CMV-seronegative.

This chain uses TRBV6-5 with TRBJ2-7; unclear D gene. Trimming cost V 7 bases and J 0 bases, with 7 bases left between them. Germline loops: CDR1 MNHEY, CDR2 SVGAGI. The CDR3 is 12 amino acids. In DNA, the CDR3 is TGTGCCAGCATTGGCAGCTCCTACGAGCAGTACTTC. As protein: CASIGSSYEQYF.

CDR3 amino acids: CASSSRAGGPRTDTQYF. For the CDR3, the DNA is TGTGCCAGCAGCTCCCGCGCCGGGGGACCCCGCACAGATACGCAGTATTTT. The chain joins TRBV11-2 to TRBJ2-3; D is possibly TRBD2 (6 bases). The CDR3 is 17 residues long. Trimming removed 4 bases at V and 1 base at J, with 18 bases between. Germline lookup yields CDR1 SGHAT and CDR2 FQNNGV.

The chain couples TRBV6-6 to TRBJ1-2, with D possibly TRBD1 on 6 matching bases. There are 14 residues in the CDR3. From germline, CDR1 is MNHNY and CDR2 SVGAGI (reference sequence). V was trimmed by 2 bases and J by 2 bases, leaving 9 bases between them. This chain's CDR3 is CASSYRDINYGYTF. CDR3 DNA sequence: TGTGCCAGCAGTTACCGGGACATAAACTATGGCTACACCTTC.

Only a few counts were recorded for this clone. V and J are TRBV6-1 and TRBJ1-5, with TRBD1 as a possible D gene (5 bases). The CDR3 loop spans 13 amino acids. Trimming took off 3 bases at V and 6 bases at J, with 9 bases between the two ends. CDR1 is MNHNS and CDR2 is SASEGT in the germline V gene. The CDR3 sequence: CASSERGGQPQHF. CDR3 bases: TGTGCCAGCAGTGAGAGGGGAGGTCAGCCCCAGCATTTT.

The gene calls are TRBV9 and TRBJ2-7, with TRBD1 identical over 7 bases. Germline V gene sequence: CDR1 SGDLS, CDR2 YYNGEE. The junction had 11 bases not matched to a gene; V was cut back by 6 bases and J by 5 bases. CDR3 length: 14 amino acids. The CDR3 loop reads CASTPGQFPNEQYF. CDR3 coding DNA: TGTGCCAGCACCCCGGGACAGTTTCCCAACGAGCAGTACTTC.

The rearrangement joins TRBV7-6 to TRBJ2-5, with D maybe TRBD1 (6 bases). Germline loops: CDR1 SGHVS, CDR2 FNYEAQ. V was trimmed by 5 bases and J by 9 bases, leaving 16 bases between them. This CDR3 is built from 13 residues. The chain's CDR3 is CASSPDRPPAQYF. CDR3 nucleotides: TGTGCCAGCAGCCCGGACAGACCACCGGCCCAGTACTTC.

The V call is TRBV6-5, the J call TRBJ1-4; D remains unclear. V shed 0 bases and J shed 5 bases, with 10 bases lying between them. Germline V gives CDR1 MNHEY, CDR2 SVGAGI. This CDR3 contains 15 residues. The CDR3: CASSYSIPVNEKLFF. The CDR3 coding sequence is TGTGCCAGCAGTTACTCTATCCCTGTGAATGAAAAACTGTTTTTT.

The chain carries TRBV6-5 and TRBJ2-6; D uncertain. This CDR3 is built from 15 residues. Trimming took off 0 bases at V and 0 bases at J, with 3 bases between the two ends. The germline gives CDR1 MNHEY, CDR2 SVGAGI. The CDR3 loop is CASSYSASGANVLTF. CDR3 coding DNA: TGTGCCAGCAGTTACTCGGCCTCTGGGGCCAACGTCCTGACTTTC.

This clone occurred a few times. The rearrangement joins TRBV28 to TRBJ1-6; 7 bases are a match to TRBD1. This CDR3 comprises 18 residues. With V trimmed by 3 bases and J by 4 bases, 12 bases remained unmatched. Germline values: CDR1 MDHEN, CDR2 SYDVKM. The CDR3 sequence: CASSLGQPGSGYNSPLHF. The CDR3 nucleotides are TGTGCCAGCAGTTTGGGACAGCCAGGCTCGGGGTATAATTCACCCCTCCACTTT.

The chain joins TRBV14 to TRBJ2-7; perhaps TRBD2 as D (6 bases). CDR1 is SGHDN, CDR2 FVKESK, per germline. Trimming took off 0 bases at V and 4 bases at J, with 16 bases between the two ends. The CDR3 runs to 16 residues. The CDR3 DNA reads as TGTGCCAGCAGCCAAGAGGGGCGCCTAGCGATTTACGAGCAGTACTTC. Translated, it gives CASSQEGRLAIYEQYF.

The chain carries TRBV9 and TRBJ2-2; 8 bases map to TRBD2. The CDR3 is 15 residues long. V lost 4 bases to trimming and J lost 5 bases; unmatched junction nucleotides: 7. Germline V CDR1 and CDR2: SGDLS, YYNGEE. This CDR3 reads CASSPTGTRTGELFF. CDR3 nucleotides: TGTGCCAGCAGCCCTACTGGGACTAGGACCGGGGAGCTGTTTTTT.

The genes are TRBV7-8 and TRBJ1-1; 7 bases align to TRBD1. Germline V gene lookup returns CDR1 SGHVS and CDR2 FQNEAQ. V was pared by 3 bases and J by 0 bases, with 1 base of the junction left unmatched. The CDR3 extends over 14 amino acids. This chain's CDR3 is CASSLDRLNTEAFF. Written as DNA, the CDR3 is TGTGCCAGCAGCTTGGACAGGCTGAACACTGAAGCTTTCTTT.

This chain connects TRBV19 to TRBJ2-7; the D gene is possibly TRBD2 (6 bases). The CDR3 sequence is 15 residues long. Germline V gene data show CDR1 as LNHDA and CDR2 as SQIVND (reference sequence). V lost 6 bases and J 2 bases, leaving 17 bases between the germline ends. CDR3 amino acids: CASREVHGGAYEQYF. The CDR3 DNA is TGTGCCAGTAGAGAAGTCCACGGAGGGGCCTACGAGCAGTACTTC.

The chain is built from TRBV14 and TRBJ2-5; 9 bases match TRBD2. V was pared by 4 bases and J by 5 bases, with 11 bases of the junction left unmatched. The CDR3 runs to 16 residues. Germline V gives CDR1 SGHDN, CDR2 FVKESK. CDR3 protein: CASSRGAGTSRETQYF. The CDR3 coding sequence is TGTGCCAGCAGCCGCGGGGCCGGGACTAGCAGGGAGACCCAGTACTTC.

The chain couples TRBV4-3 to TRBJ2-1; 12 bases are a match to TRBD2. This CDR3 has 16 amino acids. In germline, CDR1 is LGHNA, CDR2 YSLEER. V shed 1 base, J shed 4 bases, and the junction held 2 bases outside the gene matches. The CDR3 sequence: CASSQGGLAGYNEQFF. CDR3 DNA: TGCGCCAGCAGCCAAGGAGGACTAGCGGGGTACAATGAGCAGTTCTTC.

The V gene is TRBV18, the J gene TRBJ1-5; 8 bases match TRBD1. The CDR3 is made up of 15 amino acids. In germline, CDR1 is KGHSH, CDR2 LQKENI. V lost 3 bases to trimming and J lost 4 bases; unmatched junction nucleotides: 5. CDR3 amino acids: CASSPPGQGNQPQHF. The CDR3 DNA is TGTGCCAGCTCACCCCCTGGACAGGGAAATCAGCCCCAGCATTTT.

The chain is built from TRBV4-1 and TRBJ1-2, with D unclear. From germline, CDR1 is MGHRA and CDR2 YSYEKL. The CDR3 contains 17 residues. The V and J ends lost 1 base and 1 base respectively, with 16 bases between them. The CDR3 here is CASSQVEGIGNNYGYTF. DNA of the CDR3: TGCGCCAGCAGCCAAGTTGAGGGAATTGGTAATAACTATGGCTACACCTTC.

The chain couples TRBV6-5 to TRBJ2-7, with D tentatively TRBD1 (5 bases). Germline CDR1 is MNHEY and CDR2 is SVGAGI. The CDR3 contains 14 residues. The V end was cut by 8 bases, the J end by 2 bases, with 16 bases between. DNA of the CDR3: TGTGCCAGCGGCCCCAAGGCAGGGACCTACGAGCAGTACTTC. Translated, it gives CASGPKAGTYEQYF.

This clone was seen a few times. The rearrangement joins TRBV7-3 to TRBJ2-1; D might be TRBD2 (5 bases). The V end was cut by 1 base, the J end by 0 bases, with 10 bases between. This CDR3 is 16 amino acids long. Germline V gene lookup returns CDR1 SGHTA and CDR2 FQGTGA. In nucleotides, the CDR3 is TGTGCCAGCAGCTTAATTGGTGGGAGCTCCTACAATGAGCAGTTCTTC. Its translation: CASSLIGGSSYNEQFF.

The J gene is TRBJ2-3, the V gene TRBV5-1; D is unresolved. CDR1 is SGHRS and CDR2 is YFSETQ in the germline V gene. CDR3 length: 15 residues. Trimming pared 2 bases from V and 0 bases from J, leaving 10 bases between. CDR3 residues: CASSFGVRSTDTQYF. DNA for the CDR3: TGCGCCAGCAGCTTCGGAGTACGTAGCACAGATACGCAGTATTTT.

This chain links TRBV29-1 with TRBJ2-7, with 11 bases identical to TRBD1. There are 14 residues in the CDR3. V trimming: 5 bases; J trimming: 3 bases; junction bases outside the gene matches: 6. Germline V gene sequence: CDR1 SQVTM, CDR2 ANQGSEA. The CDR3 region is CSVRSGTGGYEQYF. The CDR3 region has the DNA TGCAGCGTTCGCTCCGGGACAGGGGGCTACGAGCAGTACTTC.

This clone was observed a few times. The chain is built from TRBV10-2 and TRBJ1-1; the match to TRBD1 covers 9 bases. CDR1 and CDR2 (germline): WSHSY, SAAADI. V dropped 2 bases and J dropped 6; count of bases not matched to a gene: 7. There are 15 residues in the CDR3. The CDR3 DNA sequence: TGCGCCAGCAGTGAGATGTACAGGGGGCCGGCTGAAGCTTTCTTT. It translates to CASSEMYRGPAEAFF.